These 12 T cell receptor beta chains share one sample of origin, sequenced in a study of cytomegalovirus exposure and HLA in healthy donors. PCR primers comprised 60 Vbeta and 13 Jbeta primers. Generated by immunoSEQ multiplex PCR, the TCRdb table keeps only in-frame clones and is missing some. The data hold about 94,000 clones, with around three quarters observed a single time. The sample was PBMCs. These receptors all come from a male donor in good health and CMV-seronegative.

The chain carries TRBV19 and TRBJ2-5; D call uncertain. This CDR3 is built from 14 residues. Trimming pared 3 bases from V and 5 bases from J, leaving 13 bases between. Germline lookup yields CDR1 LNHDA and CDR2 SQIVND (reference sequence). The CDR3 spells CASSIPGLAETQYF. The CDR3, as DNA: TGTGCCAGTAGTATCCCCGGATTAGCTGAGACCCAGTACTTC.

This clone was observed a handful of times. The chain is built from TRBV13 and TRBJ2-7, with 7 bases lining up with TRBD1. Germline trimming cut 5 bases from V and 2 bases from J; bases unmatched to any gene: 9. The CDR3 is 15 residues long. The germline CDR1 and CDR2 sequences are PRHDT and FYEKMQ (reference sequence). The CDR3 here is CASSPAGTEAYEQYF. DNA of the CDR3: TGTGCCAGCAGCCCCGCCGGGACAGAGGCCTACGAGCAGTACTTC.

The chain is built from TRBV7-8 and TRBJ1-2, with D maybe TRBD1 (5 bases). V lost 1 base, J lost 6 bases, and 24 bases lay in between. From germline, CDR1 is SGHVS and CDR2 FQNEAQ. The CDR3 contains 18 residues. CDR3 region: CASSLVPGRTRRGDGYTF. CDR3 DNA sequence: TGTGCCAGCAGCTTAGTGCCGGGACGAACAAGGAGGGGAGATGGCTACACCTTC.

This clone was detected once. The junction and the germline gene differ at one end; a read error may be behind it. Other DNA sequences in the sample encode the same CDR3. This sequence joins TRBV28 and TRBJ1-5; D call uncertain. The CDR3 is made up of 15 amino acids. The germline gives CDR1 MDHEN, CDR2 SYDVKM. The CDR3 sequence is CASSLADYSNQPQHF. The CDR3, as DNA: TGTGCCAGTAGTTTGGCGGATTATAGCAATCAGCCCCAGCATTTT.

The chain employs TRBV28 and TRBJ2-1, with 7 bases matching TRBD1. V shed 5 bases, J shed 1 base, and the junction held 5 bases outside the gene matches. CDR1 is MDHEN, CDR2 SYDVKM, per germline. This CDR3 is built from 15 residues. This CDR3 reads CASSIGTVSYNEQFF. As DNA, the CDR3 is TGTGCCAGCAGTATCGGGACAGTTTCCTACAATGAGCAGTTCTTC. Full variable domain (outside the CDR3, taken from reference TRBV28 and TRBJ2-1): DVKVTQSSRYLVKRTGEKVFLECVQDMDHENMFWYRQDPGLGLRLIYFSYDVKMKEKGDIPEGYSVSREKKERFSLILESASTNQTSMYLCASSIGTVSYNEQFFGPGTRLTVL.

This clone came up a few times. The J gene is TRBJ1-6, the V gene TRBV9; a weak D match, TRBD1 (5 bases). V shed 2 bases and J shed 8 bases, with 11 bases lying between them. CDR1 and CDR2 (germline): SGDLS, YYNGEE. This CDR3 spans 14 amino acids. CDR3 sequence reads: CASSVGGEDSPLHF. In DNA form, the CDR3 reads TGTGCCAGCAGCGTGGGGGGTGAGGATTCACCCCTCCACTTT.

This CDR3 is CASAWTGYGYTF. DNA of the CDR3: TGTGCCAGCGCCTGGACAGGCTATGGCTACACCTTC. The V call is TRBV19, the J call TRBJ1-2; 7 nucleotides line up with TRBD1. V lost 9 bases, J lost 4 bases, and 5 bases stayed unmatched. This CDR3 comprises 12 residues. Per the germline V gene, CDR1 is LNHDA and CDR2 is SQIVND (reference sequence).

Concerning this clone itself: One end of the junction fails to match germline, which may point to a read error. The chain combines TRBV6-1 with TRBJ1-5, with D possibly matching TRBD1 (5 bases). The CDR3 runs 15 residues. CDR1 and CDR2 (germline): MNHNS, SASEGT. The CDR3 DNA reads TGTGCCAGCAGCGAAGGCGGACATAGCAATCAGCCCCAGCATTTT. Protein: CASSEGGHSNQPQHF.

The rearrangement joins TRBV18 to TRBJ1-4, with D perhaps matching TRBD1 (5 bases). V was pared by 6 bases and J by 0 bases, with 11 bases between. The CDR3 extends over 15 amino acids. Germline V lookup: CDR1 KGHSH, CDR2 LQKENI. CDR3: CASSKGAATNEKLFF. The CDR3 region has the DNA TGTGCCAGCTCGAAAGGGGCTGCAACTAATGAAAAACTGTTTTTT.

This chain joins TRBV11-3 and TRBJ2-5, with 7 bases fitting TRBD1. V lost 1 base, J lost 4 bases, and 6 bases stayed unmatched. The CDR3 is made up of 15 amino acids. CDR1 and CDR2 (germline): SGHNT, YENEEA. CDR3 nucleotides: TGTGCCAGCAGCTTAGGCGCGACAGGGCCAGAGACCCAGTACTTC. This gives the protein CASSLGATGPETQYF.

This clone was counted once. The chain links TRBV2 to TRBJ2-5; possible D gene TRBD1, 5 bases. CDR1 is SNHLY and CDR2 is FYNNEI in the germline V gene. The CDR3 runs to 12 residues. Trimming removed 7 bases from V and 1 base from J, with 7 bases in between. CDR3 protein: CASMQGQETQYF. The DNA for the CDR3 is TGTGCCAGCATGCAGGGCCAAGAGACCCAGTACTTC.

The chain carries TRBV11-1 and TRBJ1-2; unclear D gene. The CDR3 extends over 16 amino acids. Trimming pared 5 bases from V and 5 bases from J, leaving 21 bases between. CDR1 and CDR2 (germline): SGHAT, FQDESV (reference sequence). The CDR3 DNA reads as TGTGCCAGCAGCGCTAGCCTCAGCGGAGGCATATATGGCTACACCTTC. Protein: CASSASLSGGIYGYTF.